Detailed here is one TCR beta chain. These data are taken from a study of blood T cell repertoires in COVID-19. At the level of the study: T cells, B-cell-depleted T cells, or PBMCs provided the cDNA or gDNA that served as material.

The CDR3 spans 15 residues. J gave up 7 bases and V 3 bases, and 8 bases lay outside the gene matches. The germline V gene has CDR1 SGHRS and CDR2 YFSETQ. Authors' data handling: Amplification from reference gene primers served as the basis for estimated nucleated cell counts. Method: immunoSEQ multiplex PCR; TCRdb's copy keeps in-frame clones and lacks some. V, J and clone size derive from that table, while D and trimming were established from the DNA sequence. This sample has about 200,000 clones; under 90% occur once, and the top ten carry approximately 5.9%. The origin of this receptor is a man of 80 years or more with acute or convalescent COVID-19. Sequencing was performed on peripheral blood. This chain connects TRBV5-1 to TRBJ2-1, with 9 bases lining up with TRBD2. The CDR3 DNA follows: TGCGCCAGCAGCTCTTCTAGCGGGATCCGGAATGAGCAGTTCTTC. As protein: CASSSSSGIRNEQFF.